These T cell receptor beta chains were read from a single sample in a study of technical replicates of blood from a few donors. Assay used: immunoSEQ multiplex PCR; TCRdb lists only in-frame clones, some missing. The sample lists 99,000 or so clones, 95% occurring once. Sequenced material: T cells isolated from PBMCs. These receptors were obtained from a human donor in good health. Both conserved end residues are part of each CDR3. D genes are given only for firm matches. Size is omitted from some rows. Given values are once, few, many or a class for expanded clones.

J gene | V gene | D gene | clone size | CDR3 DNA | CDR3 protein
TRBJ1-4 | TRBV18 | NA | NA | TGTGCCAGCTCACCTTGGGATCCGGGGGAAAAACTGTTTTTT | CASSPWDPGEKLFF
TRBJ1-1 | TRBV21-1 | NA | NA | TGTGCCAGCAGCAAAGGGAGACGCGAGCAGGGGTTCACTGAAGCTTTCTTT | CASSKGRREQGFTEAFF
TRBJ2-7 | TRBV6-1 | NA | NA | TGTGCCAGCTTCACCGGTTCCTACGAGCAGTACTTC | CASFTGSYEQYF
TRBJ2-7 | TRBV5-1 | NA | NA | TGCGCCAGCAGGATACCCGACAGGAACGACGAGCAGTACTTC | CASRIPDRNDEQYF
TRBJ2-2 | TRBV4-1 | NA | NA | TGCGCCAGCAGCCTGCAGTGGAACACCGGGGAGCTGTTTTTT | CASSLQWNTGELFF
TRBJ2-4 | TRBV7-9 | NA | NA | TGTGCCAGCAGCTTAGTGGATCTAGTTTCCGGAGACATTCAGTACTTC | CASSLVDLVSGDIQYF
TRBJ2-7 | TRBV5-1 | NA | NA | TGCGCCAGCAGCTTGGGTACAGGTCATGGAGAGGAGCAGTACTTC | CASSLGTGHGEEQYF
TRBJ2-5 | TRBV7-6 | TRBD2 | NA | TGTGCCAGCAGCTTAGGTCGACTAGCCGGAGAGACCCAGTACTTC | CASSLGRLAGETQYF
TRBJ2-1 | TRBV29-1 | NA | NA | TGCAGCGTAGAAGACAGGCTCAATGAGCAGTTCTTC | CSVEDRLNEQFF
TRBJ2-3 | TRBV18 | NA | once | TGTGCCAGCTCAGCGACAGGGACTCACACAGATACGCAGTATTTT | CASSATGTHTDTQYF
TRBJ2-1 | TRBV18 | NA | NA | TGTGCCAGCCAGGGGTTTGAGGAGCAGTTCTTC | CASQGFEEQFF
TRBJ2-7 | TRBV27 | TRBD1 | NA | TGTGCCAGCAGCGGGACAGGGGGGTCACTAGGATTGTACTTC | CASSGTGGSLGLYF
TRBJ2-2 | TRBV7-9 | TRBD2 | NA | TGTGCCAGCAGGCCTCTAGCGGGGGCCCGGAACACCGGGGAGCTGTTTTTT | CASRPLAGARNTGELFF
TRBJ2-7 | TRBV14 | NA | NA | TGTGCCAGCAGCAGGGGCCACCTGGGGTTTGAGCAGTACTTC | CASSRGHLGFEQYF
TRBJ1-6 | TRBV5-4 | NA | NA | TGTGCCAGCAGCTTTGAAACTTACTCCTATAATTCACCCCTCCACTTT | CASSFETYSYNSPLHF
TRBJ2-7 | TRBV4-1 | TRBD1 | NA | TGCGCCAGCAGCCAAAGATCAAGGGACAGGACCACCTACGAGCAGTACTTC | CASSQRSRDRTTYEQYF